This T cell receptor beta chain is from a study of shared clonotypes between healthy human individuals. Of note for this clone: One end of the junction varies from germline; a read error may be responsible.

In germline, CDR1 is MNHNS, CDR2 SASEGT. This CDR3 spans 14 amino acids. For sorted subsets, roughly 210 ng DNA per replicate equaled 30,000 or so T cell genomes. Sequenced by immunoSEQ multiplex PCR; TCRdb stores in-frame clones only, minus some. The sample yields under 850,000 clones, approximately 72% seen once. This chain joins TRBV6-1 and TRBJ2-7; D is tentatively TRBD1 or TRBD2 (5 bases each). This TCR was sampled from a woman in her thirties in good health. The sequenced sample was memory CD4+ T cells sorted from blood. Indicated subset: CD45RA-negative fraction. As DNA, the CDR3 is TGTGCCAGCAGTGACTCCAGTCCTCAGGGCGTCCGGGAATTC. It is translated as CASSDSSPQGVREF.